This T cell receptor beta chain was profiled in a study of blood T cell repertoires in COVID-19. Across the whole study: Sites in the United States, Italy and Spain provided acute and convalescent COVID-19 samples. Sample material is recorded as cDNA or gDNA derived from T cells, B-cell-depleted T cells, or PBMCs.

The CDR3 spans 12 residues. CDR1 is ENHRY, CDR2 SYGVKD, per germline. The trim removed 11 bases at V and 4 bases at J, leaving 7 bases unmatched. The table came from immunoSEQ multiplex PCR; TCRdb's copy has only in-frame clones and leaves some out. The repertoire holds 55,000 to 75,000 clones, with about 81% as singletons. The specimen sequenced was peripheral blood. The source is a man older than 75 with acute or convalescent COVID-19. The chain carries TRBV10-3 and TRBJ2-7; TRBD2 aligns across 8 bases. CDR3 nucleotide sequence: TGTGCCTCGGGGGGGGTGATATACGAGCAGTACTTC. Translation gives CASGGVIYEQYF.